A selection of T cell receptor beta chains follows, all from one sample in a study of T cells after yellow fever vaccination. TCRdb called the 5' RACE reads again in MiXCR, with one record for every CDR3 protein. Of approximately 350,000 distinct CDR3 sequences listed, 11% were seen once; the top ten hold roughly 18%. Sequenced material: PBMCs, taken on the day of the first yellow fever vaccination. The receptors come from a man between 18 and 29 years old who received the YFV17D yellow fever vaccine. The CDR3 runs from the conserved cysteine through the conserved F or W. Clone size appears in some rows only: once, few, many, or a class for an expanded clone.

abundance,v_gene,CDR3aa
NA,TRBV20-1,CRPDLAGGPVSTDTQYF
few,TRBV7-2,CASSLAYWKDTQYF
few,TRBV28,CASSSPPGTGDSDEAFF
few,TRBV4-1,CASSQEIRDYGYTF
NA,TRBV11-2,CASRSSDAITDTQYF
few,TRBV20-1,CSARIGGANYGYTF
NA,TRBV28,CASSPGGTSGATDTQYF
few,TRBV5-1,CASSFGTAMNTEAFF
few,TRBV12-3/TRBV12-4,CASSDPWAVTDTQYF
few,TRBV7-9,CASSRYTEAFF
NA,TRBV2,CASSDLGRDQPQHF
few,TRBV27,CASRPEGGNTIYF
NA,TRBV11-2,CASSSRSGQGAKNEQYF
few,TRBV20-1,CSATLLFSQETQYF
NA,TRBV20-1,CSASHKTRASGANVLTF
NA,TRBV6-5,CASSSDRFYQPQHF
NA,TRBV4-1,CASSQELRIAGRPPGYTF
few,TRBV18,CASSPTDPTGELFF
few,TRBV5-1,CASSLVASAGGNEQFF
many,TRBV7-9,CASSSFSYNEQFF
NA,TRBV25-1,CASSGRARYEQYF
NA,TRBV29-1,CSVDRGFYGYTF
NA,TRBV14,CASSQDIPAGGEGYTF
NA,TRBV7-6,CASSLGSGAGGNTIYF
NA,TRBV11-2,CASSLRLVWIVSEGEGTIYF
few,TRBV6-6,CASSRGGETQYF
NA,TRBV5-5,CASSRGLGQPQHF
few,TRBV24-1,CATSDNRDSGLAKNIQYF
few,TRBV6-4,CASSDFGGTDTQYF
few,TRBV28,CASSLIRTSIDTQYF
NA,TRBV27,CASRVTGGSSYEQYF
few,TRBV19,CASSIDKVNEQFF
NA,TRBV6-4,CASSERSTDTQYF
many,TRBV18,CASSPPTDTQYF